There are a few counts of the clone carrying this T cell receptor beta chain. In the source study's methods: Nucleated cell counts were estimated from reference gene primer amplification. Only in-frame clones appear in the TCRdb table, and some are missing; sequencing was by immunoSEQ multiplex PCR. V and J calls and clone size are those listed in that table; D and trimming were worked out from the DNA. The sample holds approximately 110,000 clones, around 66% seen once. After removal of 0 bases from V and 4 bases from J, the junction contained 7 bases not matched to a gene. CDR3 size: 16 residues. In germline, CDR1 is SGHRS, CDR2 YFSETQ. The data stem from a study of blood T cell repertoires in COVID-19. Looking at the study overall: The United States, Italy and Spain provided the acute and convalescent COVID-19 samples. PBMCs, B-cell-depleted T cells, or T cells provided the cDNA or gDNA that made up the material.

The receptor was derived from an elderly man with acute or convalescent COVID-19. Material: peripheral blood. The chain links TRBV5-1 to TRBJ2-1, with 7 nucleotides matching TRBD2. CDR3 nucleotides: TGCGCCAGCAGCTTGGTCGCGGGAGAAGGTTACAATGAGCAGTTCTTC. It translates to CASSLVAGEGYNEQFF.